A selection of T cell receptor beta chains follows, all from one sample in a study of cytomegalovirus exposure and HLA in healthy donors. Measured with immunoSEQ multiplex PCR; TCRdb has only the in-frame clones, and not every one. The table has around 94,000 clones, about 95% seen once. Sample: PBMCs. The source of these receptors is a woman aged 18-29 years in good health and CMV-seronegative. Each CDR3 is given with its conserved first and last residue. The D gene is left open where the match is weak. Expanded clones are given a class, and other clones once, few, many or no size at all.

clone size,D gene,V gene,J gene,CDR3 protein,CDR3 DNA
NA,TRBD1,TRBV4-1,TRBJ2-3,CASNQNRGTSTDTQYF,TGCGCCAGCAACCAAAACAGGGGTACTAGCACAGATACGCAGTATTTT
NA,NA,TRBV27,TRBJ1-4,CASARQDNRGKLFF,TGTGCCAGTGCTAGACAGGACAATAGGGGAAAACTGTTTTTT
NA,TRBD2,TRBV7-9,TRBJ2-7,CASSHPLADYEQYF,TGTGCCAGCAGCCACCCACTAGCGGACTACGAGCAGTACTTC
NA,NA,TRBV5-1,TRBJ2-2,CASSLGGVGAGELFF,TGCGCCAGCAGCTTGGGCGGAGTGGGTGCCGGGGAGCTGTTTTTT
NA,TRBD1,TRBV7-9,TRBJ1-2,CASILTGVDYGYTF,TGTGCCAGCATCTTGACAGGGGTTGACTATGGCTACACCTTC
once,NA,TRBV7-9,TRBJ1-1,CASSARDIITEAFF,TGTGCCAGCAGCGCTAGGGACATAATTACTGAAGCTTTCTTT
NA,TRBD2,TRBV7-8,TRBJ2-2,CASSLGTSGTANTGELFF,TGTGCCAGCAGCCTCGGGACTAGCGGGACCGCGAACACCGGGGAGCTGTTTTTT
NA,TRBD1,TRBV5-6,TRBJ2-1,CASSPTGTGAHYYYNEQFF,TGTGCCAGCAGCCCCACCGGGACAGGGGCCCACTACTACTACAATGAGCAGTTCTTC
once,TRBD1,TRBV25-1,TRBJ2-5,CASSVRTGWPETQYF,TGTGCCAGCAGTGTTAGGACAGGGTGGCCGGAGACCCAGTACTTC
NA,NA,TRBV19,TRBJ1-4,CASTPLRANEKLFF,TGTGCCAGTACCCCACTACGGGCTAATGAAAAACTGTTTTTT
NA,NA,TRBV27,TRBJ1-2,CASSFRSENYGYTF,TGTGCCAGCAGTTTTCGGTCTGAAAACTATGGCTACACCTTC
NA,NA,TRBV10-1,TRBJ1-2,CASSPNRESQLGYTF,TGCGCCAGCAGTCCGAACAGGGAGTCCCAACTTGGCTACACCTTC
NA,TRBD1,TRBV18,TRBJ1-5,CASSPWDRAMGQPQHF,TGTGCCAGCTCACCTTGGGACAGGGCTATGGGTCAGCCCCAGCATTTT
NA,TRBD2,TRBV7-2,TRBJ2-5,CASSLGKRGAQETQYF,TGTGCCAGCAGCTTGGGGAAGCGGGGGGCCCAAGAGACCCAGTACTTC
NA,NA,TRBV6-4,TRBJ1-1,CASSDSAGQGAEAFF,TGTGCCAGCAGTGACTCCGCCGGCCAGGGTGCTGAAGCTTTCTTT
once,NA,TRBV7-6,TRBJ1-5,CASSLFRGGDQPQHF,TGTGCCAGCAGCTTATTTAGGGGTGGCGATCAGCCCCAGCATTTT